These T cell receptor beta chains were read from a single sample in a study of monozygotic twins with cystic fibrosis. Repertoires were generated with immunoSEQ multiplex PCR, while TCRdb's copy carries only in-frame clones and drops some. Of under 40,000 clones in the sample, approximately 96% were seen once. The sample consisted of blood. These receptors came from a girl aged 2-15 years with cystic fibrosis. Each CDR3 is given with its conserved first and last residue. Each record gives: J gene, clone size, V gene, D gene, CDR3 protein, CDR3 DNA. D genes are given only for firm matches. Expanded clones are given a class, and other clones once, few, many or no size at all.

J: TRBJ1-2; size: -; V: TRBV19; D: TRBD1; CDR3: CASSPTGANYGYTF; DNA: TGTGCCAGTAGTCCGACAGGGGCTAACTATGGCTACACCTTC
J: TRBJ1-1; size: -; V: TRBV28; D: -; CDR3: CASSLLRPLGTEAFF; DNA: TGTGCCAGCAGTTTATTAAGACCGTTGGGCACTGAAGCTTTCTTT
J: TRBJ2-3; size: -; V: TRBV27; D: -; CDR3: CASSLGQGGTDTQYF; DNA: TGTGCCAGCAGTCTCGGGCAGGGGGGTACAGATACGCAGTATTTT
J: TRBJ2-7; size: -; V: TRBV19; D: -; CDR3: CASEGGSQEQYF; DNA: TGTGCGTCGGAGGGGGGATCGCAGGAGCAGTACTTC
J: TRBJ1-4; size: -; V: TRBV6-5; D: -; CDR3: CASSHSEGSEKLFF; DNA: TGTGCCAGCAGTCACAGTGAGGGGTCTGAAAAACTGTTTTTT
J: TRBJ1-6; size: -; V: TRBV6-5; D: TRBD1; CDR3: CASSTGGYSPLHF; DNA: TGTGCCAGCAGTACAGGGGGCTATTCACCCCTCCACTTT
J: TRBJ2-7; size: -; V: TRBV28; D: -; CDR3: CASSGPGTNYEQYF; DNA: TGTGCCAGCAGTGGGCCAGGGACGAATTACGAGCAGTACTTC
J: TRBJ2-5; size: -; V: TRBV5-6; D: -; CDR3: CASSPRFGVQETQYF; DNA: TGTGCCAGCAGTCCGAGGTTTGGGGTCCAAGAGACCCAGTACTTC
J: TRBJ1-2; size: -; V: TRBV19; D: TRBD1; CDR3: CASSMGSGGPANYGYTF; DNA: TGTGCCAGTAGTATGGGGTCAGGGGGCCCGGCTAACTATGGCTACACCTTC
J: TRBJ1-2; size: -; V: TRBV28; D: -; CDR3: CASSLKYGYTF; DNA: TGTGCCAGCAGTTTAAAGTATGGCTACACCTTC
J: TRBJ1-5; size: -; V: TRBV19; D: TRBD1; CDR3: CASTLTGYNQPQHF; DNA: TGTGCCAGTACCCTGACAGGGTACAATCAGCCCCAGCATTTT
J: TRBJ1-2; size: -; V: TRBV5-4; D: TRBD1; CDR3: CASRDPTGVGGYTF; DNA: TGTGCCAGCAGGGATCCGACAGGGGTGGGTGGCTACACCTTC
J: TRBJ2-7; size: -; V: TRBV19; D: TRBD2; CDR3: CASSRFLAGASTFKGEQYF; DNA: TGTGCCAGTAGTAGGTTCTTAGCGGGAGCGTCTACGTTTAAAGGAGAGCAGTACTTC
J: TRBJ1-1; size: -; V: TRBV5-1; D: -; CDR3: CASSSTGIGTEAFF; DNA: TGCGCCAGCAGCTCCACAGGGATCGGCACTGAAGCTTTCTTT
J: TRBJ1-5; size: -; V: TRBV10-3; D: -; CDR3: CAISEYAGQPQHF; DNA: TGTGCCATCAGTGAGTACGCAGGCCAGCCCCAGCATTTT
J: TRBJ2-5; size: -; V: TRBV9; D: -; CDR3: CASRGGLGIGQETQYF; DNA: TGTGCCAGCAGGGGGGGCCTAGGGATCGGTCAAGAGACCCAGTACTTC
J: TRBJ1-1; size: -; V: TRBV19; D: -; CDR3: CASSGRNRLGEAFF; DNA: TGTGCCAGTAGTGGACGAAACAGGTTGGGCGAAGCTTTCTTT
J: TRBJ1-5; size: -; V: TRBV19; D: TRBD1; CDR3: CASSIFQGDQPQHF; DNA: TGTGCCAGTAGTATCTTTCAGGGGGATCAGCCCCAGCATTTT
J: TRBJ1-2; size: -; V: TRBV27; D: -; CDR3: CASKTDNYGYTF; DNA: TGTGCCAGCAAGACGGACAACTATGGCTACACCTTC
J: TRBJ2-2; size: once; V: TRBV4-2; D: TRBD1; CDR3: CASSRGQGGDTNTGELFF; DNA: TGTGCCAGCAGCCGGGGACAGGGAGGCGATACGAACACCGGGGAGCTGTTTTTT
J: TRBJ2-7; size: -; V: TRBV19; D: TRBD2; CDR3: CASKRAGGDMSSYEQYF; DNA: TGTGCCAGTAAGCGAGCGGGAGGTGATATGAGCTCCTACGAGCAGTACTTC
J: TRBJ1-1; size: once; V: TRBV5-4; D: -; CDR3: CASSLGQSMNTEAFF; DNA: TGTGCCAGCAGCTTAGGCCAGTCAATGAACACTGAAGCTTTCTTT
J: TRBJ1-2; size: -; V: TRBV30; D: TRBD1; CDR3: CAWSWDRPYGYTF; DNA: TGTGCCTGGAGTTGGGACAGGCCCTATGGCTACACCTTC
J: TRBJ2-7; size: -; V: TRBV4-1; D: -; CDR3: CASSHVTGALSYEQYF; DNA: TGCGCCAGCAGCCACGTGACCGGGGCCCTTTCCTACGAGCAGTACTTC
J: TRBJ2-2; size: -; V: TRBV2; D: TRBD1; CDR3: CASRQRTGDVGELFF; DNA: TGTGCCAGCAGGCAACGGACAGGGGATGTCGGGGAGCTGTTTTTT
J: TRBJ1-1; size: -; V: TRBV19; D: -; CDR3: CASSTVNTEAFF; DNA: TGTGCCAGTAGTACGGTGAACACTGAAGCTTTCTTT
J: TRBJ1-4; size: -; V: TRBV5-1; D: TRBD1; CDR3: CASSLSGTGVEKLFF; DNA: TGCGCCAGCAGCCTATCAGGGACAGGGGTCGAAAAACTGTTTTTT
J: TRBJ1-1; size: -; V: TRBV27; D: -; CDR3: CASSLSRAAGRANTEAFF; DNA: TGTGCCAGCAGTTTATCGAGGGCCGCCGGCAGGGCGAACACTGAAGCTTTCTTT
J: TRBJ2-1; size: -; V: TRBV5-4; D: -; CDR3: CASSIRTEYNEQFF; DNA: TGTGCCAGCAGCATCCGGACAGAATACAATGAGCAGTTCTTC
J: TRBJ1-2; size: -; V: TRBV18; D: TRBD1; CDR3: CASSPEGQGASRYGYTF; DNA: TGTGCCAGCTCACCAGAGGGACAGGGGGCATCGCGCTATGGCTACACCTTC
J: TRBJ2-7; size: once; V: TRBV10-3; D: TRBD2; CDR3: CATLGLAGSYEQYF; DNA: TGTGCCACCTTAGGACTAGCGGGTTCCTACGAGCAGTACTTC
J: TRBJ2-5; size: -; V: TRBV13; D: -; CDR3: CASSFMTEQETQYF; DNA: TGTGCCAGCAGCTTTATGACAGAACAAGAGACCCAGTACTTC
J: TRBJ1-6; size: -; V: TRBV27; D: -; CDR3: CASSSLGSPLHF; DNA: TGTGCCAGCAGTTCCCTAGGGTCACCCCTCCACTTT
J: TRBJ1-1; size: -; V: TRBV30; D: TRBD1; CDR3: CAWGGQGGSKAFF; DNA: TGTGCCTGGGGGGGACAGGGTGGGAGTAAAGCTTTCTTT
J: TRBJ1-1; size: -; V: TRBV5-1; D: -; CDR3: CASSSSPTEAFF; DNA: TGCGCCAGCAGTTCCAGTCCCACTGAAGCTTTCTTT
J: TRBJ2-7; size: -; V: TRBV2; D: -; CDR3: CASFPRPYEQYF; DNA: TGTGCCAGCTTCCCACGACCCTACGAGCAGTACTTC
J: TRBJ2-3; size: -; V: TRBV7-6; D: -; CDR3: CASSLARADTQYF; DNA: TGTGCCAGCAGCTTAGCGCGGGCAGATACGCAGTATTTT
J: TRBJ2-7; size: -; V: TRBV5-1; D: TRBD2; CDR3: CASSLTGLAGAEQYF; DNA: TGCGCCAGCAGCTTGACGGGACTAGCGGGAGCCGAGCAGTACTTC
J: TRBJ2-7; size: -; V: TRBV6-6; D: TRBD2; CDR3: CASRAPGGTNYEQYF; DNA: TGTGCCAGCAGAGCCCCGGGCGGGACTAACTACGAGCAGTACTTC
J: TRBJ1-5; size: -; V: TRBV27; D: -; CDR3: CASSLTISNQPQHF; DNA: TGTGCCAGCAGTTTGACAATTAGCAATCAGCCCCAGCATTTT
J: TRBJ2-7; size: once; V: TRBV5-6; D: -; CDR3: CASSLRSRPYEQYF; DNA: TGTGCCAGCAGCTTGAGATCCAGACCCTACGAGCAGTACTTC
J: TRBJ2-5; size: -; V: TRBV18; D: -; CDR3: CASSPPFSETQYF; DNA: TGTGCCAGCTCACCACCGTTTTCTGAGACCCAGTACTTC
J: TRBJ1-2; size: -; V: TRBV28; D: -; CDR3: CASSLPSPGQSYGYTF; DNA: TGTGCCAGCAGTTTACCCTCTCCCGGACAGAGCTATGGCTACACCTTC
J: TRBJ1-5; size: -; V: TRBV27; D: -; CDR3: CASSFYGQPQHF; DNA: TGTGCCAGCAGTTTTTACGGTCAGCCCCAGCATTTT
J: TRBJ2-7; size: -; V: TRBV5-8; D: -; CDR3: CASSQTRLQLRSGEQYF; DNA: TGTGCCAGCAGCCAGACCCGACTCCAGCTACGTTCGGGCGAGCAGTACTTC
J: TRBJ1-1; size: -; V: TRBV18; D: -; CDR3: CASSSGVGNTEAFF; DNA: TGTGCCAGCTCATCAGGGGTTGGGAACACTGAAGCTTTCTTT
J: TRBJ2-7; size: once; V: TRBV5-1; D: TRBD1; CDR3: CASKSSDRVGEQYF; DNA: TGCGCCAGCAAATCATCGGACAGGGTCGGCGAGCAGTACTTC
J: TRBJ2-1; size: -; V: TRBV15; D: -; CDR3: CATSRGVSYNEQFF; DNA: TGTGCCACCAGCAGGGGGGTTTCCTACAATGAGCAGTTCTTC
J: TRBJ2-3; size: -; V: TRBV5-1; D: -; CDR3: CASSKDLRDTQYF; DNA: TGCGCCAGCAGTAAGGACCTGCGGGATACGCAGTATTTT
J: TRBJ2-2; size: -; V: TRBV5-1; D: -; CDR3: CASSLAGGTGELFF; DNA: TGCGCCAGCAGCTTGGCGGGTGGGACCGGGGAGCTGTTTTTT
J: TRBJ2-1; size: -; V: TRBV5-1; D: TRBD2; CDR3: CASSPQLAGGTDYNEQFF; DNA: TGCGCCAGCAGCCCGCAACTAGCGGGAGGGACAGACTACAATGAGCAGTTCTTC
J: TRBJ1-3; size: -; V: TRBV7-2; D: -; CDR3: CASSGARGNTIYF; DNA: TGTGCCAGCAGCGGGGCGCGGGGAAACACCATATATTTT
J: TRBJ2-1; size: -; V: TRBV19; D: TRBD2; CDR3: CASSLGLAGGYEQFF; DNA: TGTGCCAGTAGCCTGGGACTAGCGGGAGGCTATGAGCAGTTCTTC
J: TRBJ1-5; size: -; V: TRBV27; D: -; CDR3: CASSLDSNQPQHF; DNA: TGTGCCAGCAGTTTAGACAGCAATCAGCCCCAGCATTTT
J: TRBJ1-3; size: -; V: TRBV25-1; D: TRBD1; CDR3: CASSWMGQGARGNTIYF; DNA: TGTGCCAGCAGTTGGATGGGGCAGGGGGCTCGTGGAAACACCATATATTTT
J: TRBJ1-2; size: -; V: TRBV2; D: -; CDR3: CASVGDDYGYTF; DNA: TGTGCCAGCGTTGGTGACGACTATGGCTACACCTTC
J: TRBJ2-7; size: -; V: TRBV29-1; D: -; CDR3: CSILDSPHSYEQYF; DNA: TGCAGCATCTTGGACAGCCCACACTCCTACGAGCAGTACTTC
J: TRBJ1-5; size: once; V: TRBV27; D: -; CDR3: CASSSQGGRQPQHF; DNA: TGTGCCAGCAGCAGTCAGGGTGGGCGGCAGCCCCAGCATTTT
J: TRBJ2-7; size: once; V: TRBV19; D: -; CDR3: CASSIAGLGLSPYEQYF; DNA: TGTGCCAGTAGTATAGCGGGCCTGGGACTTTCGCCATACGAGCAGTACTTC